These T cell receptor beta chains were read from a single sample in a study of technical replicates of blood from a few donors. Assay: immunoSEQ multiplex PCR; the TCRdb copy retains only in-frame clones and omits some. The sample contains around 98,000 clones, almost 96% of which appear only once. Sequences were obtained from T cells isolated from PBMCs. The receptor set was obtained from a human donor in good health. Both conserved end residues are part of each CDR3.

J gene: TRBJ2-5
V gene: TRBV5-1
CDR3 protein: CASSSWTGQETQYF

J gene: TRBJ2-3
V gene: TRBV29-1
CDR3 protein: CSVRGTTSTDTQYF

J gene: TRBJ2-7
V gene: TRBV28
CDR3 protein: CASSLRSGGLEQYF

J gene: TRBJ2-3
V gene: TRBV30
CDR3 protein: CAWSRTGPTDTQYF

J gene: TRBJ1-2
V gene: TRBV4-1
CDR3 protein: CASSQLLPRDTIYGYTF

J gene: TRBJ1-2
V gene: TRBV7-2
CDR3 protein: CASSSMVDRGRGYTF

J gene: TRBJ2-4
V gene: TRBV6-1
CDR3 protein: CASSATSVKAKNIQYF

J gene: TRBJ2-7
V gene: TRBV19
CDR3 protein: CASSIGGGYEQYF

J gene: TRBJ2-5
V gene: TRBV6-1
CDR3 protein: CASSNREVGETQYF

J gene: TRBJ1-3
V gene: TRBV6-5
CDR3 protein: CASSRDLNAGNTIYF

J gene: TRBJ1-1
V gene: TRBV29-1
CDR3 protein: CSVGGTGGRTEAFF

J gene: TRBJ2-3
V gene: TRBV5-1
CDR3 protein: CASSLERGGAGTDTQYF

J gene: TRBJ2-7
V gene: TRBV30
CDR3 protein: CAYSPVNYEQYF

J gene: TRBJ2-7
V gene: TRBV7-6
CDR3 protein: CASSSGTSGTYEQYF

J gene: TRBJ2-1
V gene: TRBV6-1
CDR3 protein: CASSEGPYNEQFF

J gene: TRBJ2-1
V gene: TRBV4-1
CDR3 protein: CASSFTGTSGGAGSYNEQFF

J gene: TRBJ2-3
V gene: TRBV9
CDR3 protein: CASSREGDLTDTQYF

J gene: TRBJ1-3
V gene: TRBV6-5
CDR3 protein: CASSTNSYGNTIYF

J gene: TRBJ2-1
V gene: TRBV7-9
CDR3 protein: CASSSWGTGRFNEQFF

J gene: TRBJ1-1
V gene: TRBV18
CDR3 protein: CASSLPTGGHTEAFF

J gene: TRBJ2-1
V gene: TRBV30
CDR3 protein: CAWSVPLAGGPDEQFF

J gene: TRBJ2-7
V gene: TRBV5-1
CDR3 protein: CASSLLWREESYEQYF

J gene: TRBJ2-2
V gene: TRBV28
CDR3 protein: CAIGQDSTGELFF

J gene: TRBJ2-1
V gene: TRBV5-1
CDR3 protein: CASSPGTGVVNEQFF

J gene: TRBJ2-5
V gene: TRBV19
CDR3 protein: CASSIQGEETQYF

J gene: TRBJ1-1
V gene: TRBV25-1
CDR3 protein: CASSVRTGDTEAFF

J gene: TRBJ2-1
V gene: TRBV6-1
CDR3 protein: CASSEEGGGGNEQFF

J gene: TRBJ1-2
V gene: TRBV30
CDR3 protein: CALDQGANYGYTF

J gene: TRBJ2-7
V gene: TRBV29-1
CDR3 protein: CSARQRLSSYEQYF

J gene: TRBJ1-4
V gene: TRBV7-9
CDR3 protein: CASSPGQGAGNEKLFF

J gene: TRBJ2-3
V gene: TRBV10-1
CDR3 protein: CASSAGLAGGATDTQYF

J gene: TRBJ2-1
V gene: TRBV5-1
CDR3 protein: CASSLGTGGNEQFF

J gene: TRBJ2-3
V gene: TRBV15
CDR3 protein: CATSSRTSSSDTQYF

J gene: TRBJ1-5
V gene: TRBV2
CDR3 protein: CASSQTGTGGAERSNQPQHF

J gene: TRBJ2-7
V gene: TRBV7-9
CDR3 protein: CASSPMYRVSYEQYF

J gene: TRBJ2-7
V gene: TRBV11-3
CDR3 protein: CASSLGSSGNYEQYF

J gene: TRBJ2-3
V gene: TRBV7-9
CDR3 protein: CASSLGFGFFDTQYF

J gene: TRBJ2-3
V gene: TRBV6-4
CDR3 protein: CASSEVAGGTDTQYF

J gene: TRBJ2-2
V gene: TRBV4-1
CDR3 protein: CASSTGGSPGTGELFF

J gene: TRBJ1-1
V gene: TRBV5-1
CDR3 protein: CASSLGQDAGMNTEAFF

J gene: TRBJ2-3
V gene: TRBV7-6
CDR3 protein: CASSLVSGSPTDTQYF

J gene: TRBJ1-6
V gene: TRBV6-6
CDR3 protein: CASTPQRTGSNSPLHF

J gene: TRBJ2-3
V gene: TRBV12-2
CDR3 protein: CASRLAVSPCKTQYF

J gene: TRBJ1-4
V gene: TRBV6-5
CDR3 protein: CASSYRQGRKEKLFF

J gene: TRBJ1-1
V gene: TRBV9
CDR3 protein: CASSVYRVEGNTEAFF

J gene: TRBJ2-7
V gene: TRBV6-5
CDR3 protein: CASSYAASGRDYEQYF

J gene: TRBJ2-7
V gene: TRBV5-4
CDR3 protein: CASSPGLAGAYEQYF

J gene: TRBJ2-1
V gene: TRBV9
CDR3 protein: CASSKGRNEQFF

J gene: TRBJ2-1
V gene: TRBV7-6
CDR3 protein: CASSLATYNEQFF

J gene: TRBJ1-5
V gene: TRBV19
CDR3 protein: CASSPDDVGHQPQHF

J gene: TRBJ1-1
V gene: TRBV4-1
CDR3 protein: CASSGGAEAFF

J gene: TRBJ2-3
V gene: TRBV7-9
CDR3 protein: CASRPRLAGGTDTQYF

J gene: TRBJ1-5
V gene: TRBV6-5
CDR3 protein: CASSYSRWSNQPQHF